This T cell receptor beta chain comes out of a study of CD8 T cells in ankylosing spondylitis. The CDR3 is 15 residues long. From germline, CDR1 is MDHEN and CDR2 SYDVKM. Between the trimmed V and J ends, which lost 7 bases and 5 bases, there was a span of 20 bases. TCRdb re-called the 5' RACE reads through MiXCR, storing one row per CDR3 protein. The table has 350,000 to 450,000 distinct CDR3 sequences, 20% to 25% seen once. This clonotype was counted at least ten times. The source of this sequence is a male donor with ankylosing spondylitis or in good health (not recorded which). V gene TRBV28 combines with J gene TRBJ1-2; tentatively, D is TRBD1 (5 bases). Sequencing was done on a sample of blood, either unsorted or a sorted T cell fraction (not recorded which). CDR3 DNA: TGTGCCAGCATTGGTGCGACAGCCCGGATTTATGGCTACACCTTC. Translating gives CASIGATARIYGYTF.